This TCR beta chain came from a study of CD8+CD57+ T cells in acquired aplastic anemia listed by TCRdb under 2018. General notes on the study: On average, sorted CD4+ and CD8+ cells yielded 3 to 4 ug of extracted DNA, with a range of about 0.18 to 27.4 ug. A CD8+CD57+ expansion meant a frequency higher than the mean frequency seen in healthy subjects. On the study overall, not on this receptor specifically: Although 25 to 30 CD8+ CDR3 sequences were shared by patients and controls, these sequences appeared highly expressed in patients and within the immunodominant clones of patients. No significant difference in CD8+ Simpson's diversity was found between patients and healthy controls (P=0.060).

The germline V gene (reference sequence) sets CDR1 to DFQATT and CDR2 to SNEGSKA. The CDR3, cysteine through phenylalanine, is 14 amino acids long. The CDR3 DNA has 42 bases and is translated from base 1. A distance of 12 bases separates the germline ends of V and J, which lose 0 bases and 4 bases respectively. Patients chosen for sequencing had shown expansion of CD8+CD57+ cells by flow cytometry. Every patient had a diagnosis of severe acquired aplastic anemia based on International Study of Aplastic Anemia and Agranulocytosis and Camitta criteria. Patients had received no therapy at the time of blood sampling. In this study, sorted CD4+ and CD8+ T cells from the blood of healthy subjects and of severe aplastic anemia patients had their TCR repertoires deep-sequenced. Patients were enrolled in the USA under clinicaltrials.gov protocols 00001620, 01623167, 00001397, 00071045, 00081523 and 00961064. Ficoll-Paque density gradient centrifugation was used to isolate peripheral blood mononuclear cells. Before DNA extraction, CD4+ and CD8+ T cells were sorted with FACS or magnetic beads.

On this clonotype itself: Its specific antigen is unknown. No base qualities exist here, and no much larger clone lies one base off it.

Genomic DNA was used as template for profiling of TCR beta VDJ combinations and CDR3 sequences. TCR repertoire sequencing was run on an Illumina HiSeq 2000. In the paper's pipeline: Repertoires were assessed using TRBV/TRBJ rearrangement plots, CDR3 size and DJ length profiles, and Simpson's diversity index. Whichever DNA sequence was most abundant in the deep sequencing data was defined as the immunodominant clone. CDR3 amino acid sequences were checked for sharing across subjects and were also compared against the VDJdb database and published repertoires. In TCRdb, the public reads were trimmed at Q25 with fastp and aligned with MiXCR, with productive beta chains retained. Entries are consolidated by CDR3 protein sequence, retaining the most common genes and DNA. TCRdb assigned the V and J calls; the authors' analysis was not used. Recorded for this sample are under 200,000 distinct CDR3 sequences; 70% to 80% of them occurred a single time. 35% to 50% of the sample lies in the top ten.

The clonotype comes from a human donor with aplastic anemia. Sequenced input: sorted CD4+, CD8+, or CD8+CD57+ T cells (not recorded which) from PBMCs. Recombination connected TRBV20-1 to TRBJ1-2; no D gene can be assigned with confidence. CDR3 loop: CSAREDGILYGYTF. The bases are TGCAGTGCTAGAGAGGACGGGATCCTCTATGGCTACACCTTC.